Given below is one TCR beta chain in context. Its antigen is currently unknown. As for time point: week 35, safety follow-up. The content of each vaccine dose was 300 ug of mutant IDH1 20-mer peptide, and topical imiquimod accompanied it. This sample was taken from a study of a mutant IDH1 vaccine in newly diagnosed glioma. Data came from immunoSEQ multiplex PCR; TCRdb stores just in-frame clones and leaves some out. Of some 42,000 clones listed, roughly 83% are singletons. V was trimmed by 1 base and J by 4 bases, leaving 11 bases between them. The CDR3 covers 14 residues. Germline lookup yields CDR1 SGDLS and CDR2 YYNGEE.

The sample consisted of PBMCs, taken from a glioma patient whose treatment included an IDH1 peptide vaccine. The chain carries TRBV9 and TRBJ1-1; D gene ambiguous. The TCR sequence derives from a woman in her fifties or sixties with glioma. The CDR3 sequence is CASSVIEFSTEAFF. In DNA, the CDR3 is TGTGCCAGCAGCGTAATCGAGTTTTCCACTGAAGCTTTCTTT.